These 10 T cell receptor beta chains originate from one sample sequenced in a study of shared clonotypes between healthy human individuals. Generated by immunoSEQ multiplex PCR, the TCRdb table keeps only in-frame clones and is missing some. Here the sample spans about 380,000 clones, about 97% being singletons. The source material was memory CD8+ T cells sorted from blood. Subset noted: CD45RO+ cells pooled with CCR7-negative TemRA cells. These TCRs come from a man between 25 and 39 years old in good health.

The chain employs TRBV11-2 and TRBJ2-7; the D call may be TRBD1 or TRBD2 (5 bases each). The CDR3 loop spans 14 amino acids. The germline V gene has CDR1 SGHAT and CDR2 FQNNGV. V lost 5 bases, J lost 4 bases, and 15 bases lay in between. CDR3 protein: CASSRRSEGYEQYF. DNA of the CDR3: TGTGCCAGCAGCCGCCGGTCCGAGGGGTACGAGCAGTACTTC.

CDR3 DNA sequence: TGTGCCAGCAGTTTAGGTGGACAGGGGGCGGGAGCTTTCTTT. Translated, it gives CASSLGGQGAGAFF. The chain combines TRBV28 with TRBJ1-1; 11 positions agree with TRBD1. Trimming at V came to 2 bases and at J to 10 bases, leaving 6 bases not matched to a gene. CDR3 length equals 14 residues. Germline V gives CDR1 MDHEN, CDR2 SYDVKM.

The V gene is TRBV7-9, the J gene TRBJ1-4; no firm D call. Germline V lookup: CDR1 SEHNR, CDR2 FQNEAQ (reference sequence). V was trimmed by 2 bases and J by 0 bases, leaving 7 bases between them. The CDR3 length is 15 residues. For the CDR3, the DNA is TGTGCCAGCAGCTTACAGAGCGCAACTAATGAAAAACTGTTTTTT. Translation gives CASSLQSATNEKLFF.

This chain connects TRBV2 to TRBJ2-7; tentative D call: TRBD2 (6 bases). The CDR3 spans 10 residues. V was clipped by 6 bases and J by 6 bases, with 6 bases between them. In germline, CDR1 is SNHLY, CDR2 FYNNEI. The CDR3 region is CASRGGEQYF. CDR3 nucleotides: TGTGCCAGCAGGGGGGGCGAGCAGTACTTC.

This sequence joins TRBV5-1 and TRBJ2-5; the D gene is possibly TRBD2 (5 bases). V was pared by 4 bases and J by 5 bases, with 9 bases between. The CDR3 extends over 12 amino acids. The V gene's germline CDR1 is SGHRS and CDR2 YFSETQ. The DNA for the CDR3 is TGCGCCAGCAGCCCCCCGGGGGAGACCCAGTACTTC. Amino acid sequence: CASSPPGETQYF.

This chain connects TRBV5-1 to TRBJ2-7, with 8 bases lining up with TRBD1. This CDR3 contains 14 residues. Germline CDR1 reads SGHRS; CDR2 reads YFSETQ. Germline trimming cut 3 bases from V and 3 bases from J; bases unmatched to any gene: 5. In DNA, the CDR3 is TGCGCCAGCAGCTACCGGGACAGGAACTACGAGCAGTACTTC. Translation: CASSYRDRNYEQYF. The whole variable domain, filled in from reference TRBV5-1 and TRBJ2-7, reads KAGVTQTPRYLIKTRGQQVTLSCSPISGHRSVSWYQQTPGQGLQFLFEYFSETQRNKGNFPGRFSGRQFSNSRSEMNVSTLELGDSALYLCASSYRDRNYEQYFGPGTRLTVT.

This chain uses TRBV6-5 with TRBJ2-7; D unresolved. Germline loops: CDR1 MNHEY, CDR2 SVGAGI. The CDR3 extends over 15 amino acids. Trimming shortened V by 4 bases and J by 3 bases, and 16 bases separated the two germline ends. Here the CDR3 reads CASSSLPYGGYEQYF. As DNA, the CDR3 is TGTGCCAGCAGTTCCTTACCATACGGTGGCTACGAGCAGTACTTC.

This chain links TRBV7-9 with TRBJ2-5, with a possible D match to TRBD2 (6 bases). The CDR3 consists of 14 residues. Germline V gives CDR1 SEHNR, CDR2 FQNEAQ (reference sequence). Trimming removed 5 bases at V and 5 bases at J, with 15 bases between. The CDR3 region has the DNA TGTGCCAGCAGCCCCCATCCCCGGGGGGAGACCCAGTACTTC. It specifies CASSPHPRGETQYF. Complete variable domain (other parts from reference TRBV7-9 and TRBJ2-5): DTGVSQNPRHKITKRGQNVTFRCDPISEHNRLYWYRQTLGQGPEFLTYFQNEAQLEKSRLLSDRFSAERPKGSFSTLEIQRTEQGDSAMYLCASSPHPRGETQYFGPGTRLLVL.

The chain couples TRBV7-6 to TRBJ1-1; no reliable D call. V was cut by 2 bases and J by 5 bases, with 6 bases left in between. CDR3 size: 12 residues. Per germline, CDR1 SGHVS and CDR2 FNYEAQ. The CDR3 coding sequence is TGTGCCAGCAGCTTATCCGGAACTGAAGCTTTCTTT. This gives the protein CASSLSGTEAFF.

The chain has TRBV9 and TRBJ2-1; D gene unclear. Germline CDR1 SGDLS, CDR2 YYNGEE. CDR3 size: 15 residues. The ends were cut back, 3 bases at V and 1 base at J, with 11 bases in the middle. The CDR3, as DNA: TGTGCCAGCAGCGCCCTGGCCCAATCCTACAATGAGCAGTTCTTC. This sequence encodes CASSALAQSYNEQFF.